The rows below give T cell receptor beta chains drawn from one sample of a study of monozygotic twins with cystic fibrosis. Using immunoSEQ multiplex PCR, the repertoire was profiled, and TCRdb retains in-frame clones only, with some absent. The sample includes approximately 14,000 clones, approximately 98% seen only once; the top ten take 0.41%. Material for sequencing was blood. These TCRs come from a girl aged 2-10 years with cystic fibrosis. Both conserved end residues are part of each CDR3. A D gene is named only where the DNA matches it firmly. The size entry is marked missing in some rows and otherwise reads once, few, many or a size class.

DNA	CDR3	V	J	D	size
TGTGCCAGCGGACAGGGAACCGGGGAGCTGTTTTTT	CASGQGTGELFF	TRBV4-2	TRBJ2-2	TRBD1	-
TGTGCCAGCCAACGACAGGGGTATTACAATGAGCAGTTCTTC	CASQRQGYYNEQFF	TRBV6-1	TRBJ2-1	TRBD1	once
TGTGCCAGTAGTCTACAGAGCTCCTACGAGCAGTACTTC	CASSLQSSYEQYF	TRBV19	TRBJ2-7	-	few
TGTGCTAGTGGTTTGTCGGGGGCCGGTGGCTACACCTTC	CASGLSGAGGYTF	TRBV12-5	TRBJ1-2	-	-
TGTGCCAGCAGTCCACAGACAGCGTTCCTCACAGATACGCAGTATTTT	CASSPQTAFLTDTQYF	TRBV27	TRBJ2-3	-	-
TGCGCCAGCAGCCAAGATCAACTAGCGGGAGGGCGTACGCAGTATTTT	CASSQDQLAGGRTQYF	TRBV4-3	TRBJ2-3	TRBD2	-
TGTGCCAGCAGTCTAGGGAACTTGCCTGGAAACACCATATATTTT	CASSLGNLPGNTIYF	TRBV6-5	TRBJ1-3	-	-
TGCGCCAGCAGCCAAAGAATCCAGGGCACCTACGAGCAGTACTTC	CASSQRIQGTYEQYF	TRBV4-1	TRBJ2-7	-	-
TGTGCCAGCAGTCTTTACTGGATGTACGAGCAGTACTTC	CASSLYWMYEQYF	TRBV14	TRBJ2-7	-	-
TGTGCCAGCAGTTCCATAGCAGGGGCTTTGGATGGCTACACCTTC	CASSSIAGALDGYTF	TRBV6-5	TRBJ1-2	-	-
TGTGCCAGCAGCTTCATGGGCGGAGAGACCCAGTACTTC	CASSFMGGETQYF	TRBV7-2	TRBJ2-5	-	-
TGTGCCAGCAACCCGGGACAGGGGCTCTCCTACGAGCAGTACTTC	CASNPGQGLSYEQYF	TRBV28	TRBJ2-7	TRBD1	-
TGTGCCAGCAGCCCATCCTTTCGGGCTTCAAGAAGGACTGAAGCTTTCTTT	CASSPSFRASRRTEAFF	TRBV4-2	TRBJ1-1	-	-
TGTGCCAGTAAACGGGAGAGTTCGGTGACCGGGGAGCTGTTTTTT	CASKRESSVTGELFF	TRBV19	TRBJ2-2	-	once
TGTGCCAGCAGTTTATCTTCCCCCGGGACTAGCGGCTACAATGAGCAGTTCTTC	CASSLSSPGTSGYNEQFF	TRBV27	TRBJ2-1	TRBD2	-
TGTGCCTGGAGAAGAGTAAACACGGGACTTATCAACACCGGGGAGCTGTTTTTT	CAWRRVNTGLINTGELFF	TRBV30	TRBJ2-2	-	once
TGTGCCAGCAGCCCACTGAGGGTAGCGGGAAACACCGGGGAGCTGTTTTTT	CASSPLRVAGNTGELFF	TRBV7-9	TRBJ2-2	TRBD2	-
TGTGCCAGCAGCGGCAGATCGGGACAGGCCACCTACGAGCAGTACTTC	CASSGRSGQATYEQYF	TRBV11-2	TRBJ2-7	TRBD1	-
TGCGCCAGCAGCCGTGGACAGGGACTTTATGGCTACACCTTC	CASSRGQGLYGYTF	TRBV5-1	TRBJ1-2	TRBD1	-
TGTGCCAGCAGCCAATTGGAGGTATTGAACACTGAAGCTTTCTTT	CASSQLEVLNTEAFF	TRBV16	TRBJ1-1	-	-
TGTGCCAGCAGCCAAGAAGGGGCCTCCCAGGTGGAAAAACTGTTTTTT	CASSQEGASQVEKLFF	TRBV4-2	TRBJ1-4	-	-
TGTGCCTGTGGATCAGGGTTAGAGGGTGAGCAGTTCTTC	CACGSGLEGEQFF	TRBV30	TRBJ2-1	-	-
TGCGCCAGCAGCTTGGGGGGACAGGGGAATCAGCCCCAGCATTTT	CASSLGGQGNQPQHF	TRBV5-1	TRBJ1-5	TRBD1	-
TGCGCCAGCAGCTTTAGGGAAGGGTACGAGCAGTACTTC	CASSFREGYEQYF	TRBV5-1	TRBJ2-7	-	-
TGTGCCACCGAAGCCACGAACACAGATACGCAGTATTTT	CATEATNTDTQYF	TRBV2	TRBJ2-3	-	-
TGTGCCAGCAGCTTGGCCCGACAGGTCAATCAGCCCCAGCATTTT	CASSLARQVNQPQHF	TRBV5-6	TRBJ1-5	-	-
TGTGCCAGCAGCGGCCGGGACAGGAACACTGAAGCTTTCTTT	CASSGRDRNTEAFF	TRBV7-9	TRBJ1-1	TRBD1	-
TGTGCCAGCAGCCCCTTAGCGGGAGATGAGCAGTTCTTC	CASSPLAGDEQFF	TRBV11-2	TRBJ2-1	TRBD2	-
TGTGCCAGCAGTTACGACCGGCCAGCCTATGGCTACACCTTC	CASSYDRPAYGYTF	TRBV6-6	TRBJ1-2	-	-
TGTGCCAGCAGCTTACCCGGGTCTCACACAGATACGCAGTATTTT	CASSLPGSHTDTQYF	TRBV7-8	TRBJ2-3	-	once
TGTGCCTGGAGTCGGGACAGTCCTAACACCGGGGAGCTGTTTTTT	CAWSRDSPNTGELFF	TRBV30	TRBJ2-2	TRBD1	-
TGCGCCAGCAGCTTGGCGCTAGCGGGAGACAATGAGCAGTTCTTC	CASSLALAGDNEQFF	TRBV5-1	TRBJ2-1	TRBD2	-